Each of the 2 T cell receptor beta chains below was sequenced from the same sample in a study of control samples from healthy donors and cancer patients (dated by TCRdb to between 2020 and 2021). Library prep was done by the immunoSEQ multiplex PCR assay. TCRdb's version of the immuneACCESS table is confined to in-frame rearrangements and falls short of the full clone set. An unresolved V gene accounts for under half of the shortfall where checked; the remainder is of unknown origin. The table for this sample lists fewer than 200,000 clones; about 95% of them were counted only once. Jointly, the top ten make up around 15% of the sample. The sample consisted of PBMCs. These TCRs come from a man in his fifties or sixties with colorectal cancer.

This chain uses TRBV5-1 with TRBJ2-1, with TRBD2 matching 12 bases. J gave up 10 bases and V 3 bases, and 11 bases lay outside the gene matches. In germline, CDR1 is SGHRS, CDR2 YFSETQ. The CDR3 runs 16 residues. This chain's CDR3 is CASSSDPSGGASEQFF. The CDR3 DNA sequence: TGCGCCAGCAGCTCAGATCCTAGCGGGGGGGCATCCGAGCAGTTCTTC. Combining the CDR3 with reference TRBV5-1 and TRBJ2-1 gives the whole variable domain KAGVTQTPRYLIKTRGQQVTLSCSPISGHRSVSWYQQTPGQGLQFLFEYFSETQRNKGNFPGRFSGRQFSNSRSEMNVSTLELGDSALYLCASSSDPSGGASEQFFGPGTRLTVL.

The genes are TRBV19 and TRBJ1-5; 7 positions agree with TRBD1. This CDR3 has 14 residues. From germline, CDR1 is LNHDA and CDR2 SQIVND (reference sequence). The trim removed 5 bases at V and 7 bases at J, leaving 8 bases unmatched. The CDR3 coding sequence is TGTGCCAGTAGTGTCCACAGGGGAAGCCAGCCCCAGCATTTT. Its protein is CASSVHRGSQPQHF.